A selection of T cell receptor beta chains follows, all from one sample in a study of blood T cells in healthy people across ages. TCRdb passed the 5' RACE reads through MiXCR, listing each CDR3 protein once. This table holds 600,000 or so distinct CDR3 sequences, around half found once. The sample was blood. Receptors originate from a man older than 75 in good health. CDR3s include the opening cysteine and the closing phenylalanine or tryptophan. The D gene is left open where the match is weak. Size tells how often a clone was seen (once, few, many) or the class of an expanded clone, and some rows leave it out.

TRBV9	few	.	TRBJ2-1	CASSIRTTDSEQFF	TGTGCCAGCAGCATCCGGACTACCGACTCGGAGCAGTTCTTC
TRBV10-3	few	.	TRBJ2-5	CAIRGSRGNQETQYF	TGTGCCATCCGCGGGAGTAGGGGGAACCAAGAGACCCAGTACTTC
TRBV29-1	few	TRBD2	TRBJ2-3	CSVESGGSDTQYF	TGCAGCGTTGAATCTGGCGGGAGTGATACGCAGTATTTT
TRBV7-2	few	.	TRBJ1-4	CASSLDRSNEKLFF	TGTGCCAGCAGCTTAGACAGGTCTAATGAAAAACTGTTTTTT
TRBV30	.	TRBD1	TRBJ1-2	CAWSAGGGYTF	TGTGCCTGGAGTGCAGGGGGTGGCTACACCTTC
TRBV6-2/TRBV6-3	.	.	TRBJ2-7	CASSYQAEASEQYF	TGTGCCAGCAGTTACCAAGCGGAAGCAAGCGAGCAGTACTTC
TRBV27	few	.	TRBJ2-7	CASSENLAHQTAYEQYF	TGTGCCAGCAGTGAAAACTTAGCCCACCAAACGGCCTACGAGCAGTACTTC
TRBV7-2	few	TRBD2	TRBJ2-1	CASSFSGGGNEQFF	TGTGCCAGCAGCTTTAGCGGGGGAGGGAATGAGCAGTTCTTC
TRBV6-2/TRBV6-3	few	.	TRBJ2-5	CASSYSGQVEYQETQYF	TGTGCCAGCAGTTACTCGGGGCAGGTGGAGTACCAAGAGACCCAGTACTTC
TRBV27	once	.	TRBJ1-1	CASSNPGRTEAFF	TGTGCCAGCAGTAACCCAGGGCGCACTGAAGCTTTCTTT
TRBV7-9	many	.	TRBJ2-5	CASSTPTSTETQYF	TGTGCCAGCAGCACCCCGACTAGTACGGAGACCCAGTACTTC
TRBV6-5	few	.	TRBJ2-7	CASSYRKTYEQYF	TGTGCCAGCAGTTATAGAAAGACCTACGAGCAGTACTTC
TRBV12-3/TRBV12-4	.	.	TRBJ1-1	CASSLPRWLHGSTEAFF	TGTGCCAGCAGTTTACCTCGTTGGTTACATGGAAGCACTGAAGCTTTCTTT
TRBV7-2	.	TRBD1	TRBJ2-7	CVSSLGQPTYEQYF	TGTGTCAGCAGCTTGGGACAGCCTACCTACGAGCAGTACTTC
TRBV5-1	few	.	TRBJ2-3	CASSYETDTQYF	TGCGCCAGCAGCTACGAGACAGATACGCAGTATTTT
TRBV6-5	few	.	TRBJ1-5	CASSFRNQPQHF	TGTGCCAGCAGTTTCCGCAATCAGCCCCAGCATTTT
TRBV6-5	many	TRBD1	TRBJ2-7	CASIEQGAGEQYF	TGTGCCAGCATCGAACAGGGGGCCGGCGAGCAGTACTTC
TRBV5-1	.	.	TRBJ2-7	CASSLEANSYEQYF	TGCGCCAGCAGCTTGGAGGCCAACTCCTACGAGCAGTACTTC
TRBV12-3/TRBV12-4	many	TRBD2	TRBJ2-5	CASSGDYRETQYF	TGTGCCAGCAGTGGGGACTACCGAGAGACCCAGTACTTC
TRBV2	.	.	TRBJ1-2	CASGSPTATF	TGTGCCAGCGGCTCCCCTACCGCCACCTTC
TRBV5-1	.	.	TRBJ2-7	CASSLTGPPYEQYF	TGCGCCAGCAGCTTAACCGGGCCCCCCTACGAGCAGTACTTC
TRBV4-2	.	.	TRBJ2-5	CASSQFTGSQETQYF	TGTGCCAGCAGCCAATTTACAGGAAGCCAAGAGACCCAGTACTTC
TRBV15	few	TRBD1	TRBJ1-5	CATSRDRAGGFQPQHF	TGTGCCACCAGCAGAGATCGGGCAGGGGGTTTTCAGCCCCAGCATTTT
TRBV20-1	.	.	TRBJ2-3	CSAPTGADTQYF	TGCAGTGCTCCCACCGGAGCAGATACGCAGTATTTT
TRBV4-1	.	.	TRBJ1-4	CASSQRTETNEKLFF	TGCGCCAGCAGCCAGCGGACGGAAACTAATGAAAAACTGTTTTTT
TRBV5-1	.	.	TRBJ1-1	CTSSVAGGHTEAFF	TGCACCAGCTCCGTTGCGGGGGGCCACACTGAAGCTTTCTTT
TRBV27	few	TRBD1	TRBJ2-7	CASSLYGDSYEQYF	TGTGCCAGCAGTTTATATGGGGACAGCTACGAGCAGTACTTC
TRBV4-3	few	.	TRBJ2-1	CASSQGGDRNEQFF	TGCGCCAGCAGCCAAGGTGGTGACAGGAATGAGCAGTTCTTC
TRBV9	once	TRBD2	TRBJ2-3	CASSGGTSGTDTQYF	TGTGCCAGCAGTGGCGGGACTAGCGGAACAGATACGCAGTATTTT
TRBV12-3/TRBV12-4	.	TRBD2	TRBJ2-3	CASSSQREATDTQYF	TGTGCCAGCAGTTCGCAGCGGGAGGCCACAGATACGCAGTATTTT